The 5 T cell receptor beta chains below come from one sample, sequenced in a study of blood T cells in healthy people across ages. Together with a sample-barcoded 5' primer, a J-beta primer mix was included in a second PCR lasting about 7 to 11 cycles. TCRdb re-derived calls from the 5' RACE reads in MiXCR, one entry per CDR3 protein. The sample carries about 760,000 distinct CDR3 sequences, roughly 25% recorded once. These same data were also listed under a study on T cells of mothers and their children.

Sequencing was done on a sample of blood. The receptors come from a boy aged 10-17 years in good health.

This clonotype was picked up a small number of times. The rearrangement links TRBV2 to TRBJ2-4; D gene unclear. Trimming left V 6 bases short and J 9 bases short, with 12 bases between. CDR3 length: 12 residues. Per germline, CDR1 SNHLY and CDR2 FYNNEI. CDR3 amino acids: CASRDPKGIQYF. As DNA, the CDR3 is TGTGCCAGCAGGGACCCCAAGGGCATTCAGTACTTC. The variable domain in full, with the rest retrieved from reference TRBV2 and TRBJ2-4, is EPEVTQTPSHQVTQMGQEVILRCVPISNHLYFYWYRQILGQKVEFLVSFYNNEISEKSEIFDDQFSVERPDGSNFTLKIRSTKLEDSAMYFCASRDPKGIQYFGAGTRLSVL.

The gene calls are TRBV6-1 and TRBJ2-2; 10 bases agree with TRBD1. CDR1 and CDR2 from the germline V gene are MNHNS and SASEGT. The CDR3 is 16 residues long. V shed 6 bases, J shed 3 bases, and the junction held 7 bases outside the gene matches. CDR3 amino acids: CASSPEGTGDTGELFF. CDR3 nucleotide sequence: TGTGCCAGCAGCCCCGAAGGGACAGGGGACACCGGGGAGCTGTTTTTT.

This clonotype came up a few times. This chain links TRBV12-5 with TRBJ2-1; 12 nucleotides agree with TRBD2. The CDR3 runs to 20 residues. Trimming cost V 2 bases and J 3 bases; bases outside gene matches: 14. Per germline, CDR1 LGHNT and CDR2 FRNRAP. CDR3 sequence reads: CASGLMAGLAGGPGYNEQFF. For the CDR3, the DNA is TGTGCTAGTGGTTTGATGGCCGGTCTAGCGGGAGGGCCGGGCTACAATGAGCAGTTCTTC.

The V call is TRBV28, the J call TRBJ2-7; 8 bases align to TRBD1. The junction had 8 bases not matched to a gene; V was cut back by 7 bases and J by 0 bases. Per the germline V gene, CDR1 is MDHEN and CDR2 is SYDVKM. This CDR3 region has 15 residues. Here the CDR3 DNA reads TGTGCCAGCACCTCTGGACAGGGTTTCTCCTACGAGCAGTACTTC. It codes for CASTSGQGFSYEQYF.

The V and J genes are TRBV29-1 and TRBJ2-7, with D hard to call. The V end was cut by 3 bases, the J end by 0 bases, with 15 bases between. The CDR3 extends over 15 amino acids. The germline V gene has CDR1 SQVTM and CDR2 ANQGSEA. The CDR3: CSVESPFSDSYEQYF. The DNA for the CDR3 is TGCAGCGTTGAGTCCCCATTCTCCGACTCCTACGAGCAGTACTTC.